The text below deals with one T cell receptor (beta chain). V trimming: 6 bases; J trimming: 0 bases; junction bases outside the gene matches: 6. CDR3 length: 17 amino acids. CDR1 SNHLY and CDR2 FYNNEI come from the germline V gene. Here immunoSEQ multiplex PCR was the method, and the copy in TCRdb shows in-frame clones only, minus some. The table records approximately 220,000 clones, around 94% of them present only once. These data come from a study of control samples from healthy donors and cancer patients. Material: blood. The J gene is TRBJ2-1, the V gene TRBV2, with 12 nucleotides matching TRBD2. The receptor comes from a man aged 45 to 65 in good health. The CDR3 nucleotides read TGTGCCAGCAGAACGGCGACTAGCGGGAGCTCCTACAATGAGCAGTTCTTC. It specifies CASRTATSGSSYNEQFF.